What follows are 21 T cell receptor beta chains derived from one specimen sequenced in a study of OX40 agonist ivuxolimab in advanced cancers. TCRdb's table, derived via immunoSEQ multiplex PCR, lists solely in-frame clones and lacks some. The table lists 25,000 to 35,000 clones, around four fifths of them singletons. Sequencing used CD4+ or CD8+ T cells sorted from blood, obtained in a trial of the OX40 agonist ivuxolimab. Source of these receptors: an adult with an advanced solid tumor such as melanoma, head and neck, liver or kidney cancer.

V is TRBV5-6 and J is TRBJ2-1; TRBD1 aligns across 8 bases. CDR3 size: 15 residues. Germline CDR1 is SGHDT and CDR2 is YYEEEE. With V trimmed by 4 bases and J by 0 bases, 3 bases remained unmatched. The CDR3 bases are TGTGCCAGCAGCGGGGACAGGAACTCCTACAATGAGCAGTTCTTC. Translated, it gives CASSGDRNSYNEQFF.

The genes are TRBV5-4 and TRBJ2-3; the match to TRBD1 covers 8 bases. J gave up 1 base and V 5 bases, and 6 bases lay outside the gene matches. The CDR3 consists of 15 residues. CDR1 is SGHNT and CDR2 is YYREEE in the germline V gene (reference sequence). The DNA of the CDR3 is TGTGCCAGCAGTCTACAGGGGGGTGGCACAGATACGCAGTATTTT. Residues: CASSLQGGGTDTQYF.

This chain links TRBV4-1 with TRBJ2-3, with D unclear. This CDR3 spans 14 amino acids. CDR1 MGHRA and CDR2 YSYEKL come from the germline V gene. The V and J ends lost 2 bases and 1 base respectively, with 7 bases between them. In nucleotides, the CDR3 is TGCGCCAGCAGCCAATTCATTGGCACAGATACGCAGTATTTT. Translating gives CASSQFIGTDTQYF.

The chain is built from TRBV7-2 and TRBJ1-3; D not resolved. The CDR3 totals 11 residues. CDR1 is SGHTA, CDR2 FQGNSA, per germline. The chain's CDR3 is CFIVSGNTIYF. Written as DNA, the CDR3 is TGTTTCATAGTGTCCGGAAACACCATATATTTT.

J is TRBJ1-4 and V is TRBV6-7; D ambiguous. TRBV6-7 is flagged as an ORF with uncertain function. Trimming took 5 bases from V and 7 from J, leaving 14 bases between them. This CDR3 region has 14 residues. CDR3 nucleotide sequence: TGTGCCAGCAGTACCGGTGTTGCGTTTGAAAAACTGTTTTTT. This sequence encodes CASSTGVAFEKLFF.

The V and J genes are TRBV18 and TRBJ2-5; 9 positions match TRBD1. CDR1 is KGHSH, CDR2 LQKENI, per germline. This CDR3 contains 15 residues. V was pared by 5 bases and J by 4 bases, with 8 bases of the junction left unmatched. CDR3 sequence: CASSYTGGVGETQYF. DNA of the CDR3: TGTGCCAGCTCATACACAGGGGGCGTAGGAGAGACCCAGTACTTC.

Notes on this clone: One junction end disagrees with the germline gene, perhaps due to a read error. The V gene is TRBV7-9, the J gene TRBJ2-7, with unresolved D. Per the germline V gene, CDR1 is SEHNR and CDR2 is FQNEAQ (reference sequence). This CDR3 spans 11 amino acids. CDR3 sequence: CGWGSSYEQYF. Here the CDR3 DNA reads TGCGGATGGGGTTCCTCCTACGAGCAGTACTTC. Full variable domain (rest looked up from reference TRBV7-9 and TRBJ2-7): DTGVSQNPRHKITKRGQNVTFRCDPISEHNRLYWYRQTLGQGPEFLTYFQNEAQLEKSRLLSDRFSAERPKGSFSTLEIQRTEQGDSAMYLCGWGSSYEQYFGPGTRLTVT.

This clone was seen a single time. This rearrangement joins TRBV27 to TRBJ2-7; D remains ambiguous. The germline V gene has CDR1 MNHEY and CDR2 SMNVEV (reference sequence). V lost 6 bases and J 3 bases, leaving 9 bases between the germline ends. The CDR3 has 12 amino acids. For the CDR3, the DNA is TGTGCCAGCAGGCTATCAGTCTACGAGCAGTACTTC. Protein: CASRLSVYEQYF.

CDR3 residues: CASSTPWTGKTEAFF. CDR3 DNA sequence: TGTGCCAGTAGTACCCCCTGGACAGGGAAAACTGAAGCTTTCTTT. The V and J genes are TRBV19 and TRBJ1-1; the match to TRBD1 covers 8 bases. Per germline, CDR1 LNHDA and CDR2 SQIVND (reference sequence). The CDR3 runs 15 residues. Trimming removed 4 bases from V and 5 bases from J; junction bases left unmatched: 9. The whole variable domain, remainder taken from reference TRBV19 and TRBJ1-1, is DGGITQSPKYLFRKEGQNVTLSCEQNLNHDAMYWYRQDPGQGLRLIYYSQIVNDFQKGDIAEGYSVSREKKESFPLTVTSAQKNPTAFYLCASSTPWTGKTEAFFGQGTRLTVV.

V is TRBV6-5 and J is TRBJ1-4; no definite D call. The germline V gene has CDR1 MNHEY and CDR2 SVGAGI. This CDR3 is 12 amino acids long. Trimming shortened V by 5 bases and J by 8 bases, and 9 bases separated the two germline ends. CDR3 region: CASSPEGEKLFF. CDR3 nucleotides: TGTGCCAGCAGTCCCGAGGGCGAAAAACTGTTTTTT.

The V gene is TRBV13, the J gene TRBJ1-2, with 10 bases identical to TRBD1. Trimming took 5 bases from V and 0 from J; bases not matched to a gene: 6. The CDR3 is made up of 16 amino acids. Germline-derived CDR1 and CDR2 are PRHDT and FYEKMQ (reference sequence). In DNA, the CDR3 is TGTGCCAGCAGCACCGGGACAGGGGCGGCTAACTATGGCTACACCTTC. Amino acid sequence: CASSTGTGAANYGYTF.

Remarks on this clone: The junction does not match germline at one end; this may be a read error. The chain recombines TRBV4-1 with TRBJ2-2; unclear D gene. The CDR3 totals 13 residues. From germline, CDR1 is MGHRA and CDR2 YSYEKL. As DNA, the CDR3 is TGCGCCAGCAGTAACGGGTACACCAGGGAGCTGTTTTTT. Translated: CASSNGYTRELFF.

The genes are TRBV5-1 and TRBJ2-5, with D hard to call. The CDR3 loop spans 11 amino acids. Germline CDR1 is SGHRS and CDR2 is YFSETQ. Between the trimmed V and J ends, which lost 3 bases and 5 bases, there was a span of 5 bases. CDR3: CASSYGETQYF. In DNA, the CDR3 is TGCGCCAGCAGCTATGGGGAGACCCAGTACTTC. The entire variable domain, with the rest obtained from reference TRBV5-1 and TRBJ2-5, is as follows: KAGVTQTPRYLIKTRGQQVTLSCSPISGHRSVSWYQQTPGQGLQFLFEYFSETQRNKGNFPGRFSGRQFSNSRSEMNVSTLELGDSALYLCASSYGETQYFGPGTRLLVL.

The CDR3 DNA reads as TGTGCCAGCAGACGAGAAGGAGACACTGAAGCTTTCTTT. Protein sequence: CASRREGDTEAFF. The genes are TRBV9 and TRBJ1-1; D remains unclear. Germline V CDR1 and CDR2: SGDLS, YYNGEE. Trimming pared 5 bases from V and 3 bases from J, leaving 11 bases between. CDR3 length: 13 residues. The full variable domain, with the rest looked up from reference TRBV9 and TRBJ1-1, is DSGVTQTPKHLITATGQRVTLRCSPRSGDLSVYWYQQSLDQGLQFLIQYYNGEERAKGNILERFSAQQFPDLHSELNLSSLELGDSALYFCASRREGDTEAFFGQGTRLTVV.

V and J are TRBV7-8 and TRBJ1-2; possibly TRBD1 for D (5 bases). Deletions cut 2 bases from V and 4 bases from J, with 8 bases between. The length of the CDR3 is 13 residues. Germline V lookup: CDR1 SGHVS, CDR2 FQNEAQ. The CDR3 DNA reads as TGTGCCAGCAGCTTAAGGGGAGGCTATGGCTACACCTTC. It translates to CASSLRGGYGYTF.

Written as DNA, the CDR3 is TGTGCCAGCAGCCAAGATGAGACACTGAACACTGAAGCTTTCTTT. It is translated as CASSQDETLNTEAFF. The chain employs TRBV5-4 and TRBJ1-1; no clear D. Per germline, CDR1 SGHNT and CDR2 YYREEE (reference sequence). The length of the CDR3 is 15 residues. The V gene lost 4 bases and the J gene lost 0 bases, with 13 bases spanning the gap.

The V gene is TRBV6-1, the J gene TRBJ2-3, with D perhaps matching TRBD2 (6 bases). CDR1 and CDR2 (germline): MNHNS, SASEGT. Trimming stripped 2 bases from V and 1 base from J, with 10 bases between. The CDR3 loop spans 15 amino acids. The CDR3 loop reads CASSEWRDRTDTQYF. CDR3 DNA: TGTGCCAGCAGTGAATGGAGGGATCGCACAGATACGCAGTATTTT.

DNA of the CDR3: TGTGCCAGCAGCCAATCTAGGGGTAATGTGGACGAGCAGTACTTC. It translates to CASSQSRGNVDEQYF. The chain carries TRBV16 and TRBJ2-7; a weak D match, TRBD1 (5 bases). With 0 bases removed from V and 5 bases from J, the gap between germline ends came to 14 bases. CDR3 length: 15 amino acids. CDR1 and CDR2 from the germline V gene are KGHSY and FQNENV. The full variable domain, rest sourced from reference TRBV16 and TRBJ2-7, is GEEVAQTPKHLVRGEGQKAKLYCAPIKGHSYVFWYQQVLKNEFKFLISFQNENVFDETGMPKERFSAKCLPNSPCSLEIQATKLEDSAVYFCASSQSRGNVDEQYFGPGTRLTVT.

Only a few counts were recorded for this clone. The CDR3, as DNA: TGTGCCAGCAGTGAACACACTGAACTAGCGGGGGCATCAACCTACGAGCAGTACTTC. Translated: CASSEHTELAGASTYEQYF. The genes are TRBV6-1 and TRBJ2-7; 11 bases align to TRBD2. Germline V gene sequence: CDR1 MNHNS, CDR2 SASEGT. V gave up 2 bases and J gave up 2 bases; unmatched junction bases: 14. The CDR3 contains 19 residues.

This clone was picked up one time. The V gene is TRBV28, the J gene TRBJ2-3; 12 bases are a match to TRBD2. CDR3 length: 18 amino acids. Germline CDR1 and CDR2: MDHEN and SYDVKM. V was clipped by 2 bases and J by 4 bases; unmatched bases: 10. CDR3 sequence reads: CASSLPRLAGVPPDTQYF. In DNA, the CDR3 is TGTGCCAGCAGTTTACCCAGACTAGCGGGGGTTCCCCCAGATACGCAGTATTTT. Full variable domain (remainder filled in from reference TRBV28 and TRBJ2-3): DVKVTQSSRYLVKRTGEKVFLECVQDMDHENMFWYRQDPGLGLRLIYFSYDVKMKEKGDIPEGYSVSREKKERFSLILESASTNQTSMYLCASSLPRLAGVPPDTQYFGPGTRLTVL.

The chain has TRBV5-6 and TRBJ1-1; perhaps TRBD1 as D (5 bases). CDR1 is SGHDT and CDR2 is YYEEEE in the germline V gene. With 0 bases removed from V and 10 bases from J, the gap between germline ends came to 10 bases. The CDR3 is 12 amino acids. The CDR3 reads CASSLEGRRAFF. CDR3 coding DNA: TGTGCCAGCAGCTTGGAGGGGAGAAGAGCTTTCTTT.